The 27 T cell receptor beta chains in this list originate from one sample, sequenced in a study of blood T cell repertoires in COVID-19. The protocol was immunoSEQ multiplex PCR, while the TCRdb copy is restricted to in-frame clones and leaves out a portion. Of just under 40,000 clones in the sample, 85% to 95% were seen once. Sequencing was done on a sample of peripheral blood. These receptors were obtained from a human donor with active COVID-19. The donor label of this sample is uncertain.

CDR3 sequence: CASSRGLSSGNTIYF. CDR3 nucleotides: TGTGCCAGCAGCCGTGGACTGAGCTCTGGAAACACCATATATTTT. This chain joins TRBV6-5 and TRBJ1-3; no clear D. V was cut by 6 bases and J by 0 bases, with 12 bases left in between. Germline loops: CDR1 MNHEY, CDR2 SVGAGI. The CDR3 runs 15 residues.

V and J are TRBV19 and TRBJ1-5; 11 nucleotides line up with TRBD1. The ends lost 5 bases at V and 6 bases at J; junction bases unmatched: 3. Germline-derived CDR1 and CDR2 are LNHDA and SQIVND (reference sequence). This CDR3 comprises 14 residues. The CDR3 nucleotides read TGTGCCAGTAGTCCCGGACAGGGGGCTCAGCCCCAGCATTTT. It yields the protein CASSPGQGAQPQHF. The full variable domain, its missing parts supplied by reference TRBV19 and TRBJ1-5, is DGGITQSPKYLFRKEGQNVTLSCEQNLNHDAMYWYRQDPGQGLRLIYYSQIVNDFQKGDIAEGYSVSREKKESFPLTVTSAQKNPTAFYLCASSPGQGAQPQHFGDGTRLSIL.

This chain uses TRBV29-1 with TRBJ2-7; 9 nucleotides match TRBD1. Germline V lookup: CDR1 SQVTM, CDR2 ANQGSEA. CDR3 length: 12 residues. J lost 4 bases, V lost 6 bases, and 4 bases had no gene match. The CDR3: CSVGQGTYEQYF. CDR3 nucleotide sequence: TGCAGCGTGGGACAGGGTACGTACGAGCAGTACTTC.

This clone appeared once. V and J are TRBV14 and TRBJ2-1; TRBD1 might be the D (6 bases). The V end lost 3 bases, the J end lost 9 bases, and 12 bases lay between the germline ends. This CDR3 region has 13 residues. Germline-derived CDR1 and CDR2 are SGHDN and FVKESK. CDR3: CASSQGHAGEQFF. CDR3 nucleotides: TGTGCCAGCAGCCAGGGACATGCTGGTGAGCAGTTCTTC.

This sequence joins TRBV27 and TRBJ2-1, with 8 bases fitting TRBD2. This CDR3 spans 15 amino acids. The V segment lost 8 bases and the J segment 10 bases; nucleotides outside the gene matches: 16. Germline loops: CDR1 MNHEY, CDR2 SMNVEV (reference sequence). The CDR3 DNA reads as TGTGCCAGCGCCCGGGGGGGCGGTAGGCTGCCCGAGCAGTTCTTC. This gives the protein CASARGGGRLPEQFF.

The chain carries TRBV2 and TRBJ2-1; D possibly corresponds to TRBD2 (6 bases). CDR3 length: 13 residues. The germline gives CDR1 SNHLY, CDR2 FYNNEI. The germline V and J ends were trimmed by 8 bases and 0 bases, with 8 bases remaining between them. The CDR3 loop reads CASGRSSYNEQFF. In nucleotides, the CDR3 is TGTGCCAGCGGGAGGAGCTCCTACAATGAGCAGTTCTTC.

V usage is TRBV9 and J usage is TRBJ2-7; TRBD2 matches at 8 bases. Trimming cost V 0 bases and J 1 base; bases outside gene matches: 6. Germline V gives CDR1 SGDLS, CDR2 YYNGEE. The CDR3 is 16 residues long. In DNA, the CDR3 is TGTGCCAGCAGCGTAGTGCCCAGCGGGGGTTCCTACGAGCAGTACTTC. This codes for CASSVVPSGGSYEQYF. The full variable domain, rest sourced from reference TRBV9 and TRBJ2-7, is DSGVTQTPKHLITATGQRVTLRCSPRSGDLSVYWYQQSLDQGLQFLIQYYNGEERAKGNILERFSAQQFPDLHSELNLSSLELGDSALYFCASSVVPSGGSYEQYFGPGTRLTVT.

J is TRBJ2-1 and V is TRBV15, with D tentatively TRBD1 (5 bases). Per the germline V gene, CDR1 is LNHNV and CDR2 is YYDKDF (reference sequence). The germline V and J ends were trimmed by 0 bases and 7 bases, with 22 bases remaining between them. This CDR3 comprises 18 residues. The CDR3 is CATSRDRRTPPFENEQFF. The CDR3 coding sequence is TGTGCCACCAGCAGAGATCGTAGGACACCCCCCTTTGAGAATGAGCAGTTCTTC.

J is TRBJ1-1 and V is TRBV11-3; D not resolved. The CDR3 has 14 amino acids. Trimming stripped 5 bases from V and 1 base from J, with 11 bases between. The V gene's germline CDR1 is SGHNT and CDR2 YENEEA. The CDR3 loop is CASSLRDGNTEAFF. The CDR3 nucleotides are TGTGCCAGCAGCCTCCGCGATGGGAACACTGAAGCTTTCTTT. Together with reference TRBV11-3 and TRBJ1-1, the CDR3 gives the full variable domain: EAGVVQSPRYKIIEKKQPVAFWCNPISGHNTLYWYLQNLGQGPELLIRYENEEAVDDSQLPKDRFSAERLKGVDSTLKIQPAELGDSAVYLCASSLRDGNTEAFFGQGTRLTVV.

The chain couples TRBV6-2 or TRBV6-3 to TRBJ2-7; the match to TRBD2 covers 7 bases. J was trimmed by 1 base and V by 4 bases; bases with no gene match: 10. The CDR3 has 16 residues. Germline CDR1 is MNHEY and CDR2 is SVGEGT. The CDR3 coding sequence is TGTGCCAGCAGTTCCGCCCGGGGCGGGGGTTCCTACGAGCAGTACTTC. Amino acids: CASSSARGGGSYEQYF.

This chain uses TRBV27 with TRBJ2-7; weak D call: TRBD1 (6 bases). The germline CDR1 and CDR2 sequences are MNHEY and SMNVEV (reference sequence). The V end lost 3 bases, the J end lost 4 bases, and 13 bases lay between the germline ends. The CDR3 consists of 14 residues. CDR3 in amino acids: CASSFTGPVYEQYF. The DNA for the CDR3 is TGTGCCAGCAGTTTCACAGGGCCCGTTTACGAGCAGTACTTC.

The rearrangement uses TRBV19 and TRBJ2-3; a possible D gene is TRBD2 (5 bases). The CDR3 covers 14 residues. Trimming left V 4 bases short and J 2 bases short, with 10 bases between. The germline CDR1 and CDR2 sequences are LNHDA and SQIVND (reference sequence). CDR3 protein: CASSTGGFTDTQYF. Written as DNA, the CDR3 is TGTGCCAGTAGTACGGGCGGGTTCACAGATACGCAGTATTTT.

The J gene is TRBJ1-2, the V gene TRBV4-3, with D possibly TRBD1 on 5 matching bases. V shed 0 bases and J shed 2 bases, with 10 bases lying between them. The CDR3 has 15 amino acids. Germline loops: CDR1 LGHNA, CDR2 YSLEER. The CDR3 nucleotides read TGCGCCAGCAGCCAAGAATACAGGAGCAACTATGGCTACACCTTC. Translating gives CASSQEYRSNYGYTF.

The rearrangement joins TRBV23-1 to TRBJ1-4, with a weak D call TRBD1 (5 bases). TRBV23-1 is an ORF, with its function uncertain. V lost 3 bases and J 3 bases, leaving 14 bases between the germline ends. The CDR3 sequence is 16 residues long. CDR3: CASSHHQQAPNEKLFF. The CDR3 DNA is TGCGCCAGCAGTCATCACCAACAGGCCCCTAATGAAAAACTGTTTTTT.

The chain couples TRBV6-6 to TRBJ2-3; 8 bases fit TRBD2. CDR3 length: 16 residues. Germline V gives CDR1 MNHNY, CDR2 SVGAGI (reference sequence). The V and J ends lost 7 bases and 4 bases, in that order; junction bases with no gene match: 13. The CDR3 region is CASTGGGIKGPDTQYF. CDR3 DNA: TGTGCCAGCACGGGGGGGGGAATAAAGGGTCCAGATACGCAGTATTTT.

The V call is TRBV2, the J call TRBJ2-7; 8 positions agree with TRBD1. Germline V CDR1 and CDR2: SNHLY, FYNNEI. Trimming at V came to 3 bases and at J to 3 bases, leaving 7 bases not matched to a gene. This CDR3 has 15 amino acids. Written as DNA, the CDR3 is TGTGCCAGCAGTGACCCACAGGGGGGCCGCTACGAGCAGTACTTC. Its protein product is CASSDPQGGRYEQYF.

This rearrangement joins TRBV5-5 to TRBJ2-7; TRBD1 might be the D (5 bases). The V end lost 1 base, the J end lost 7 bases, and 6 bases lay between the germline ends. The length of the CDR3 is 11 residues. Germline loops: CDR1 SGHKS, CDR2 YYEKEE (reference sequence). CDR3 residues: CASSLPGEQYF. As DNA, the CDR3 is TGTGCCAGCAGCTTGCCAGGGGAGCAGTACTTC.

V usage is TRBV6-5 and J usage is TRBJ1-5, with unresolved D. From germline, CDR1 is MNHEY and CDR2 SVGAGI. There are 14 residues in the CDR3. The germline V and J ends were trimmed by 0 bases and 3 bases, with 6 bases remaining between them. For the CDR3, the DNA is TGTGCCAGCAGTTACTCCCGGGACAATCAGCCCCAGCATTTT. As protein: CASSYSRDNQPQHF.

V gene TRBV29-1 combines with J gene TRBJ2-2; possibly TRBD2 for D (5 bases). Germline CDR1 SQVTM, CDR2 ANQGSEA. CDR3 length equals 14 residues. V was cut by 3 bases and J by 3 bases, with 11 bases left in between. The CDR3 nucleotides read TGCAGCGTTGACTCGGGGTCCCACACCGGGGAGCTGTTTTTT. Translating gives CSVDSGSHTGELFF.

The J gene is TRBJ2-5, the V gene TRBV6-5, with 12 positions matching TRBD2. The CDR3 spans 14 residues. CDR1 and CDR2 from the germline V gene are MNHEY and SVGAGI. V was pared by 6 bases and J by 10 bases, with 9 bases of the junction left unmatched. CDR3 sequence (DNA): TGTGCCAGCAGCGCCGGACTAGCGGGGCCACACCAGTACTTC. Protein product: CASSAGLAGPHQYF.

The chain links TRBV6-5 to TRBJ1-1; 7 bases are a match to TRBD1. Germline-derived CDR1 and CDR2 are MNHEY and SVGAGI. The V gene end was trimmed by 6 bases and the J gene end by 5 bases; junction bases not matched to a gene: 6. The CDR3 covers 13 residues. The chain's CDR3 is CASSTRGRTEAFF. The CDR3 nucleotides read TGTGCCAGCAGCACCAGGGGGAGGACTGAAGCTTTCTTT.

The rearrangement links TRBV12-3 or TRBV12-4 to TRBJ1-1; no clear D gene. Trimming shortened V by 4 bases and J by 0 bases, and 3 bases separated the two germline ends. The CDR3 totals 12 residues. CDR3 sequence: CASSYMNTEAFF. The DNA of the CDR3 is TGTGCCAGCAGTTATATGAACACTGAAGCTTTCTTT.

The chain combines TRBV19 with TRBJ2-5; the match to TRBD2 covers 11 bases. The V gene's germline CDR1 is LNHDA and CDR2 SQIVND (reference sequence). V lost 11 bases and J lost 4; bases outside the gene matches: 18. This CDR3 contains 17 residues. The CDR3 nucleotides read TGTGCCGCGGGACTAGCGGCTCTCCTAGGGGGGAGAGAGACCCAGTACTTC. Residues: CAAGLAALLGGRETQYF.

V usage is TRBV18 and J usage is TRBJ2-7; the match to TRBD2 covers 13 bases. Losses at the gene ends were 1 base for V and 3 bases for J; bases not matched to a gene: 12. The germline V gene encodes CDR1 KGHSH and CDR2 LQKENI. The CDR3 spans 19 residues. CDR3 loop: CASSPRPTSGGTGDYEQYF. CDR3 DNA sequence: TGTGCCAGCTCACCACGCCCGACTAGCGGGGGGACCGGTGACTACGAGCAGTACTTC.

The rearrangement uses TRBV2 and TRBJ2-5, with 9 bases aligning to TRBD2. With V trimmed by 0 bases and J by 2 bases, 10 bases remained unmatched. This CDR3 comprises 18 residues. Germline V lookup: CDR1 SNHLY, CDR2 FYNNEI. The CDR3 reads CASSEARNSGGRQETQYF. The CDR3 DNA is TGTGCCAGCAGTGAAGCAAGGAATAGCGGGGGCCGACAAGAGACCCAGTACTTC.

The rearrangement uses TRBV11-2 and TRBJ2-5, with TRBD2 identical over 14 bases. This CDR3 is built from 18 residues. The V segment lost 5 bases and the J segment 5 bases; nucleotides outside the gene matches: 13. Per germline, CDR1 SGHAT and CDR2 FQNNGV. The CDR3 bases are TGTGCCAGCAGCCCCTTCCTGACTAGCGGGGGGGCCAGGGAGACCCAGTACTTC. Its protein product is CASSPFLTSGGARETQYF.

The chain combines TRBV19 with TRBJ2-6; 7 positions match TRBD1. V shed 5 bases, J shed 4 bases, and the junction held 8 bases outside the gene matches. Germline CDR1 and CDR2: LNHDA and SQIVND (reference sequence). This CDR3 contains 16 residues. The CDR3 nucleotides read TGTGCCAGTAGTCAGGACAGGTTGTTGGGGGCCAACGTCCTGACTTTC. It yields the protein CASSQDRLLGANVLTF.